The 3 T cell receptor beta chains listed next were all sequenced from one sample in a study of blood T cells in healthy people across ages (dated by TCRdb to the mid-2010s). The protocol used for the library was 5' RACE. This sample was sequenced with an Illumina HiSeq 2500. A second PCR of roughly 7 to 11 cycles was performed with a sample-barcoded 5' primer and a J-beta primer mix. The raw public data were reprocessed by TCRdb itself: fastp quality trimming at Q25, MiXCR clonotype calling, in-frame beta chains only. CDR3 protein duplicates are merged, each entry listing the most common genes and DNA. Across this sample there are roughly 680,000 distinct CDR3 sequences, with roughly half seen only once. The ten largest account for 13% of the sample. Material for sequencing was blood. Receptor source: a woman over 75 in good health.

This clonotype was recorded a few times. The chain recombines TRBV7-3 with TRBJ1-1; D is unresolved. Trimming pared 4 bases from V and 4 bases from J, leaving 10 bases between. CDR3 length: 13 amino acids. The V gene's germline CDR1 is SGHTA and CDR2 FQGTGA. CDR3 protein: CASSWGAGTEAFF. As DNA, the CDR3 is TGTGCCAGCAGCTGGGGAGCGGGCACTGAAGCTTTCTTT.

This clonotype was recorded a few times. The rearrangement joins TRBV20-1 to TRBJ1-4; no definite D call. The germline V gene encodes CDR1 DFQATT and CDR2 SNEGSKA (reference sequence). This CDR3 has 13 amino acids. The ends were cut back, 3 bases at V and 5 bases at J, with 10 bases in the middle. CDR3 in DNA: TGCAGTGCTAGTGGGCTGATGAATGAAAAACTGTTTTTT. Amino acid sequence: CSASGLMNEKLFF.

This clonotype was seen repeatedly, ten times or more. The V call is TRBV6-1, the J call TRBJ2-1, with D tentatively TRBD2 (6 bases). The CDR3 loop spans 16 amino acids. The germline V gene has CDR1 MNHNS and CDR2 SASEGT. V lost 8 bases to trimming and J lost 7 bases, with 24 bases between them. CDR3 region: CASVSGRLPESNEQFF. For the CDR3, the DNA is TGTGCCAGCGTCAGCGGGCGACTACCCGAGTCGAATGAGCAGTTCTTC.